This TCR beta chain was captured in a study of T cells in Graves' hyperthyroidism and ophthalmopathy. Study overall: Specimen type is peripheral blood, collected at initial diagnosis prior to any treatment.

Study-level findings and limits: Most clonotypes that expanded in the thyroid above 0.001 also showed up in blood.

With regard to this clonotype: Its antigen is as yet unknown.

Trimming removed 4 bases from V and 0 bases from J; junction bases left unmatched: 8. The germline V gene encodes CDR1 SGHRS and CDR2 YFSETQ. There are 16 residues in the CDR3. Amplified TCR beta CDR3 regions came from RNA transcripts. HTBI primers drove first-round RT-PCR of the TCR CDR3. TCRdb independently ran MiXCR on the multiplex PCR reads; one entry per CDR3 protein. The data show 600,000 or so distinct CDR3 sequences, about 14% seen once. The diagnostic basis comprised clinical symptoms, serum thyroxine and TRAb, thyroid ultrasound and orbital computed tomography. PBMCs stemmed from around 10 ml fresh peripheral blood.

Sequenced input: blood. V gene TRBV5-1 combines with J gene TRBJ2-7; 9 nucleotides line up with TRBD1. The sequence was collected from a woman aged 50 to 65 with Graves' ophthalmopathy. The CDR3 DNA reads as TGCGCCAGCAGCCCGGCCCGGGACAGGGCCTCCTACGAGCAGTACTTC. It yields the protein CASSPARDRASYEQYF.